The clone carrying this T cell receptor beta chain was recorded many times. CDR1 MNHEY and CDR2 SMNVEV come from the germline V gene (reference sequence). This CDR3 has 15 residues. Trimming left V 10 bases short and J 4 bases short, with 19 bases between. The record originates from a study of Graves' ophthalmopathy and Graves' hyperthyroidism. CDR3 regions of TCR beta were amplified from RNA transcripts. The first round was an RT-PCR with HTBI primers, and the second round was a multiplex PCR. TCRdb recomputed calls from the multiplex PCR reads with MiXCR, one row per CDR3 protein. Among about 340,000 distinct CDR3 sequences, about a sixth were seen once, and the ten largest hold around 12%.

The clonotype comes from an adult man with Graves' ophthalmopathy. The specimen was peripheral blood. The chain couples TRBV27 to TRBJ2-2; no clear D. CDR3 coding DNA: TGTGCCACCCGAGAGGACCCCACTGGCACCGGGGAGCTGTTTTTT. Protein: CATREDPTGTGELFF.